This paragraph covers one T cell receptor (beta chain) sequence. Its antigen remains unknown. This sample stems from a study of monozygotic twins with inflammatory bowel disease. Study results and limitations: Possibly reflecting limited power, no difference in repertoire similarity was found between concordant and discordant twins.

The V gene's germline CDR1 is SEHNR and CDR2 FQNEAQ (reference sequence). The CDR3 is 15 amino acids. UMIs that had a 6-nucleotide sample barcode were put in using template switching. After re-calling the 5' RACE reads, TCRdb lists one entry per CDR3 protein, DNA absent. The sample includes 300,000 to 350,000 distinct CDR3 sequences. The template was total RNA from whole blood, with no T cell sorting. This receptor was obtained from a human donor with ulcerative colitis or Crohn's disease, or a healthy co-twin of an affected twin (not recorded which). The V call is TRBV7-9, the J call TRBJ2-7; TCRdb indicates TRBD1, and absent DNA this call remains unverified. The specimen sequenced was blood. CDR3 region: CASSFRDGERDEQYF.